The 14 T cell receptor beta chains given below trace back to one sample, sequenced in a study of blood T cell repertoires in COVID-19. The protocol was immunoSEQ multiplex PCR, while the TCRdb copy is restricted to in-frame clones and leaves out a portion. The repertoire holds about 270,000 clones, with approximately 85% as singletons. The sequenced sample consisted of PBMCs or T cells enriched from blood (not recorded which). All receptors derive from a woman in her forties or fifties with acute COVID-19.

J is TRBJ1-2 and V is TRBV4-3; 9 bases fit TRBD1. Trimming cost V 0 bases and J 3 bases; bases outside gene matches: 2. Germline V gene lookup returns CDR1 LGHNA and CDR2 YSLEER. The CDR3 spans 15 residues. CDR3 bases: TGCGCCAGCAGCCAAGAACAGGGGGCTGACTATGGCTACACCTTC. This codes for CASSQEQGADYGYTF.

This clone was picked up one time. V and J are TRBV3-1 (or the pseudogene TRBV3-2) and TRBJ1-1, with D maybe TRBD1 (6 bases). With 6 bases removed from V and 4 bases from J, the gap between germline ends came to 12 bases. The CDR3 totals 13 residues. Germline values: CDR1 LGHDT, CDR2 YNNKEL (reference sequence). CDR3 DNA: TGTGCCAGCAGGAGGGGGGGTTCCACTGAAGCTTTCTTT. Translating it yields CASRRGGSTEAFF.

The rearrangement uses TRBV12-3 or TRBV12-4 and TRBJ1-5, with unresolved D. The CDR3 spans 13 residues. Trimming stripped 2 bases from V and 5 bases from J, with 7 bases between. The CDR3 loop reads CASSLSGHQPQHF. In DNA form, the CDR3 reads TGTGCCAGCAGTTTATCTGGCCATCAGCCCCAGCATTTT.

The rearrangement uses TRBV11-2 and TRBJ2-7; 7 bases fit TRBD1. CDR1 SGHAT and CDR2 FQNNGV come from the germline V gene. V was pared by 7 bases and J by 1 base, with 7 bases of the junction left unmatched. This CDR3 contains 14 residues. DNA for the CDR3: TGTGCCAGCATCCCCAGACAGGGTTCCTACGAGCAGTACTTC. The encoded protein is CASIPRQGSYEQYF.

The V and J genes are TRBV30 and TRBJ1-4; maybe TRBD1 (6 bases). Between the trimmed V and J ends, which lost 2 bases and 8 bases, there was a span of 9 bases. The CDR3 extends over 12 amino acids. CDR1 is GTSNPN and CDR2 is SVGIG in the germline V gene (reference sequence). The CDR3 here is CAWSPRGEKLFF. Here the CDR3 DNA reads TGTGCCTGGAGTCCCAGGGGCGAAAAACTGTTTTTT.

The V gene is TRBV2, the J gene TRBJ2-7; 9 nucleotides agree with TRBD1. The CDR3 extends over 13 amino acids. V was clipped by 6 bases and J by 7 bases; unmatched bases: 7. The V gene's germline CDR1 is SNHLY and CDR2 FYNNEI. The CDR3 region is CASSDRGSGEQYF. DNA for the CDR3: TGTGCCAGCAGCGACAGGGGGTCGGGAGAGCAGTACTTC.

This chain joins TRBV30 and TRBJ1-5; D ambiguous. Deletions cut 0 bases from V and 0 bases from J, with 6 bases between. The CDR3 consists of 14 residues. Per germline, CDR1 GTSNPN and CDR2 SVGIG (reference sequence). CDR3 protein: CAWSVGDSNQPQHF. CDR3 coding DNA: TGTGCCTGGAGTGTTGGAGATAGCAATCAGCCCCAGCATTTT.

As DNA, the CDR3 is TGTGCCAGCAGTGCATCGGGTTTTATAGAAAAACTGTTTTTT. This codes for CASSASGFIEKLFF. The rearrangement links TRBV2 to TRBJ1-4; D not certain. The CDR3 runs to 14 residues. With 4 bases removed from V and 8 bases from J, the gap between germline ends came to 14 bases. From germline, CDR1 is SNHLY and CDR2 FYNNEI. Complete variable domain (other parts from reference TRBV2 and TRBJ1-4): EPEVTQTPSHQVTQMGQEVILRCVPISNHLYFYWYRQILGQKVEFLVSFYNNEISEKSEIFDDQFSVERPDGSNFTLKIRSTKLEDSAMYFCASSASGFIEKLFFGSGTQLSVL.

V and J are TRBV21-1 and TRBJ1-1. TRBV21-1 is a known pseudogene. This CDR3 is built from 11 residues. CDR3 DNA: TGTGCCAGCAGCATAGACACTGAAGCTTTCTTT. This translates into CASSIDTEAFF.

The chain employs TRBV30 and TRBJ2-2; TRBD2 aligns across 15 bases. The CDR3 sequence is 16 residues long. V shed 3 bases, J shed 2 bases, and the junction held 1 base outside the gene matches. Germline-derived CDR1 and CDR2 are GTSNPN and SVGIG (reference sequence). CDR3 DNA sequence: TGTGCCTGGAGGGGACTAGCGGGGGGCAACACCGGGGAGCTGTTTTTT. The encoded protein is CAWRGLAGGNTGELFF.

The chain uses TRBV5-1 and TRBJ1-2; D gene ambiguous. CDR1 and CDR2 (germline): SGHRS, YFSETQ. This CDR3 comprises 14 residues. V dropped 0 bases and J dropped 2 bases, with 8 bases sitting between them. This chain's CDR3 is CASSLAELNYGYTF. CDR3 nucleotide sequence: TGCGCCAGCAGCTTGGCCGAGCTAAACTATGGCTACACCTTC. The entire variable domain, with the rest obtained from reference TRBV5-1 and TRBJ1-2, is as follows: KAGVTQTPRYLIKTRGQQVTLSCSPISGHRSVSWYQQTPGQGLQFLFEYFSETQRNKGNFPGRFSGRQFSNSRSEMNVSTLELGDSALYLCASSLAELNYGYTFGSGTRLTVV.

The chain has TRBV30 and TRBJ1-4, with 8 bases fitting TRBD1. From germline, CDR1 is GTSNPN and CDR2 SVGIG (reference sequence). V trimming: 2 bases; J trimming: 3 bases; junction bases outside the gene matches: 5. The CDR3 length is 15 residues. The CDR3 nucleotides read TGTGCCTGGAGTACGACAGGGGTTTCTAATGAAAAACTGTTTTTT. Translated, it gives CAWSTTGVSNEKLFF.

The rearrangement links TRBV7-2 to TRBJ1-2; 9 bases are shared with TRBD1. Trimming removed 3 bases from V and 5 bases from J; junction bases left unmatched: 10. The CDR3 is 16 residues long. The germline gives CDR1 SGHTA, CDR2 FQGNSA. CDR3 nucleotides: TGTGCCAGCAGCTTGGCAGGACAGGGGACAATTTATGGCTACACCTTC. It codes for CASSLAGQGTIYGYTF.

V usage is TRBV12-3 or TRBV12-4 and J usage is TRBJ1-5, with 7 bases that match TRBD1. V trimming: 8 bases; J trimming: 1 base; junction bases outside the gene matches: 2. CDR3 size: 13 residues. CDR3 sequence (DNA): TGTGCCAGCCAGGGGGAGAGCAATCAGCCCCAGCATTTT. It is translated as CASQGESNQPQHF.